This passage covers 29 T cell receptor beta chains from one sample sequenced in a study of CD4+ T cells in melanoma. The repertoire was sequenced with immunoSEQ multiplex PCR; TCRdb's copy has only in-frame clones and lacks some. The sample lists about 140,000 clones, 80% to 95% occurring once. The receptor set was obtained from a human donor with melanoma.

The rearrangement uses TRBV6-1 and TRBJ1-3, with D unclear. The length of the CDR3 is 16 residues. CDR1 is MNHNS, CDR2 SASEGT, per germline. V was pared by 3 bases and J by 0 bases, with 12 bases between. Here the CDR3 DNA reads TGTGCCAGCAGTGAGTACGGACCTGCCTCTGGAAACACCATATATTTT. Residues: CASSEYGPASGNTIYF.

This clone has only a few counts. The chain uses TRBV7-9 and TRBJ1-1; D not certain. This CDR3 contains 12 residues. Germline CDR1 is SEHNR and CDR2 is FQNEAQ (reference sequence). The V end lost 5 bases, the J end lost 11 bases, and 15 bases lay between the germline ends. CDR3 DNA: TGTGCCAGCAGCCTGGACGCAATGAGGGCTTTCTTT. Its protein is CASSLDAMRAFF.

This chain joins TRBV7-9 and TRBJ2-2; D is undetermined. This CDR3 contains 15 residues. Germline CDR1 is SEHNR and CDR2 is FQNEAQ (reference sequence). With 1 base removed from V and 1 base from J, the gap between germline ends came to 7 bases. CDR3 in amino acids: CASSLVALNTGELFF. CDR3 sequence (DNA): TGTGCCAGCAGCTTAGTCGCCCTGAACACCGGGGAGCTGTTTTTT.

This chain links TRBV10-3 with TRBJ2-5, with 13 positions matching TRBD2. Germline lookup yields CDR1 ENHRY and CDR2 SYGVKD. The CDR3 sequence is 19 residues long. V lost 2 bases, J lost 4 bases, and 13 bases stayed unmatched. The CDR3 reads CAISEKLPGLAGFGETQYF. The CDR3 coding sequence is TGTGCCATCAGTGAGAAACTTCCGGGACTAGCGGGGTTTGGAGAGACCCAGTACTTC.

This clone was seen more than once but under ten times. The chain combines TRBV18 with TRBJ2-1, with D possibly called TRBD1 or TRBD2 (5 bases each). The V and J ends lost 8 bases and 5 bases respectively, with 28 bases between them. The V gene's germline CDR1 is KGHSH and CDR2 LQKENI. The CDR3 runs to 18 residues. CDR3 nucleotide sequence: TGTGCCAGCCGTACGAGCCGGGGCTACCGTACCTCGAACAATGAGCAGTTCTTC. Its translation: CASRTSRGYRTSNNEQFF.

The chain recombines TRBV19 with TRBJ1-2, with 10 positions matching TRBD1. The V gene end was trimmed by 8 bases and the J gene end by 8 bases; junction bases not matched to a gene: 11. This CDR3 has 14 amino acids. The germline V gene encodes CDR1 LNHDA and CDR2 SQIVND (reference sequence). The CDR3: CASWSGTGVWGYTF. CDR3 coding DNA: TGTGCCAGTTGGTCCGGGACAGGGGTATGGGGCTACACCTTC.

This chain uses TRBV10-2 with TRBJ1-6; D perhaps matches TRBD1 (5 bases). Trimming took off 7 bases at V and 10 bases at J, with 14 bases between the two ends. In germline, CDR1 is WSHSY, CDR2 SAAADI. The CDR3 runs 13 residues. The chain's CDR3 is CASTGTGNSPLHF. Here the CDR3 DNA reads TGCGCCAGCACCGGGACGGGAAACTCACCCCTCCACTTT.

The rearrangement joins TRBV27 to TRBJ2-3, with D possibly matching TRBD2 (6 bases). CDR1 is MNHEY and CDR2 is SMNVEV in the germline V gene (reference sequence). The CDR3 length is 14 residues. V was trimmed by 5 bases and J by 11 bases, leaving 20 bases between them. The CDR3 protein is CASSLGTLLPRQYF. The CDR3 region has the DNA TGTGCCAGCAGTCTCGGGACTCTACTCCCGAGGCAGTATTTT.

The CDR3 bases are TGCGCCAGCAGCCGCGGTGGCCCCAGCACAGATACGCAGTATTTT. This sequence encodes CASSRGGPSTDTQYF. J is TRBJ2-3 and V is TRBV4-1; D call uncertain. CDR3 length equals 15 residues. Trimming pared 4 bases from V and 0 bases from J, leaving 11 bases between. Germline CDR1 is MGHRA and CDR2 is YSYEKL.

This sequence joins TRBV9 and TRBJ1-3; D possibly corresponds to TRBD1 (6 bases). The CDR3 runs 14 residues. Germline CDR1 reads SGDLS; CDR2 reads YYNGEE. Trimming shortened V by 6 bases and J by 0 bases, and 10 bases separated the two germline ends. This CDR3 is CASKGEPSGNTIYF. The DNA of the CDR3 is TGTGCCAGCAAGGGGGAACCCTCTGGAAACACCATATATTTT.

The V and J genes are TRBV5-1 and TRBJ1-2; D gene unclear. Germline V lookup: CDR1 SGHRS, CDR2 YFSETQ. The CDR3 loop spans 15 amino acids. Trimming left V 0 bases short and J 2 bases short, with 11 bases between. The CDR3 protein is CASSLAGSANYGYTF. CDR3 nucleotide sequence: TGCGCCAGCAGCTTGGCCGGTAGTGCGAACTATGGCTACACCTTC.

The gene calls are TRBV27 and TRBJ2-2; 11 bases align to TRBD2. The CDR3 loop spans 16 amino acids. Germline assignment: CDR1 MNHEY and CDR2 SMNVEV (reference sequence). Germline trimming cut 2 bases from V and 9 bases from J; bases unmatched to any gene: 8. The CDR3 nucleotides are TGTGCCAGCAGTTTAGCTAGCGGGGGGCGGATGAGGGAGCTGTTTTTT. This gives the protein CASSLASGGRMRELFF.

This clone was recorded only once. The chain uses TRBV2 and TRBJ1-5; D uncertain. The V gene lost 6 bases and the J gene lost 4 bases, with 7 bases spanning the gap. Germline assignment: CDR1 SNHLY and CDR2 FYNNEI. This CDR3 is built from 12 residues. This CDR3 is CASRTENQPQHF. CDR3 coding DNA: TGTGCCAGCAGGACGGAAAATCAGCCCCAGCATTTT.

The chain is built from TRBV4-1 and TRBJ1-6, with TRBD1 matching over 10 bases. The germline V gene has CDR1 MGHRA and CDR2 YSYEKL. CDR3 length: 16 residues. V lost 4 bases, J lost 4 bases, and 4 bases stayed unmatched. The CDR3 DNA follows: TGCGCCAGCAGCCCTCGGGACAGGGGATATAATTCACCCCTCCACTTT. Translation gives CASSPRDRGYNSPLHF.

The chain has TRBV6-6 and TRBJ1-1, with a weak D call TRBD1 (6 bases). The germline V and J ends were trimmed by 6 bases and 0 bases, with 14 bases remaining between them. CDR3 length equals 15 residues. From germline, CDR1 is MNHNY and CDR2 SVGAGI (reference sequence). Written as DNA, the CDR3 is TGTGCCAGCAGCTCCCAGGGGAGCATGAACACTGAAGCTTTCTTT. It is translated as CASSSQGSMNTEAFF.

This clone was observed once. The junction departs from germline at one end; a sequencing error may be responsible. This chain's CDR3 is CAWSEAGNRPQHF. The CDR3 DNA follows: TGTGCCTGGAGTGAGGCAGGGAATCGGCCCCAGCATTTT. The chain recombines TRBV30 with TRBJ1-5; D is possibly TRBD1 (5 bases). CDR1 is GTSNPN, CDR2 SVGIG, per germline (reference sequence). The CDR3 length is 13 residues.

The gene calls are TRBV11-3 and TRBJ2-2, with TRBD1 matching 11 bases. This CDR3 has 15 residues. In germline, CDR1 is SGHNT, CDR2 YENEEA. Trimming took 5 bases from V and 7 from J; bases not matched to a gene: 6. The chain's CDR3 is CASSPGQGDGGELFF. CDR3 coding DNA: TGTGCCAGCAGCCCGGGACAGGGGGACGGCGGGGAGCTGTTTTTT.

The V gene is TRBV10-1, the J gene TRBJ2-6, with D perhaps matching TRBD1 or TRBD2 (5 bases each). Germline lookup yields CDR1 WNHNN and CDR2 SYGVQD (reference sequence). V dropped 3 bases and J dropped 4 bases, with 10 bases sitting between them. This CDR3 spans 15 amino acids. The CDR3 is CASSDGGTGANVLTF. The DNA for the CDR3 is TGCGCCAGCAGTGATGGGGGAACCGGGGCCAACGTCCTGACTTTC.

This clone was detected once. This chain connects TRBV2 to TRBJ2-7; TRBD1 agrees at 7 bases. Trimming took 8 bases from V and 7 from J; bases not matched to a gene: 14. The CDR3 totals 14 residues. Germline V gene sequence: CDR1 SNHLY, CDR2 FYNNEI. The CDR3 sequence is CASQPGTDRGEQYF. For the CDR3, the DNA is TGTGCCAGCCAGCCCGGGACAGACCGCGGTGAGCAGTACTTC.

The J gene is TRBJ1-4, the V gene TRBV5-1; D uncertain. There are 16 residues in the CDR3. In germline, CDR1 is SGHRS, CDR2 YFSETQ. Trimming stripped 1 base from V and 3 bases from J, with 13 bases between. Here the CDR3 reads CASSLHPGAANEKLFF. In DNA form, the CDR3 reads TGCGCCAGCAGCTTGCATCCTGGCGCGGCTAATGAAAAACTGTTTTTT.

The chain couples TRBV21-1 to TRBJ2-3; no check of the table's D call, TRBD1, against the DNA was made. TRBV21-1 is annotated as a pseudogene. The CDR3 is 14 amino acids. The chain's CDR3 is CASYRGPRTDTQYF. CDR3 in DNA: TGTGCCAGTTATAGGGGGCCTCGCACAGATACGCAGTATTTT.

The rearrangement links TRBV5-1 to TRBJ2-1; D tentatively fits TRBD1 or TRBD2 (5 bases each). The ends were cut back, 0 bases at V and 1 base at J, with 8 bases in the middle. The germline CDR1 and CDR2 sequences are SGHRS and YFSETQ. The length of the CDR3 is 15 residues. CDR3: CASSLGGVSYNEQFF. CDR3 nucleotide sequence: TGCGCCAGCAGCTTGGGAGGGGTATCCTACAATGAGCAGTTCTTC.

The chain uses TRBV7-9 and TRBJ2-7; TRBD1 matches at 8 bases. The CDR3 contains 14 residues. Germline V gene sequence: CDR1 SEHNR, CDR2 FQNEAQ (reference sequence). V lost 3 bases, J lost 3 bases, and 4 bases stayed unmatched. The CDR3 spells CASSFRDRNYEQYF. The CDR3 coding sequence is TGTGCCAGCAGCTTCAGGGACAGGAACTACGAGCAGTACTTC.

Here the CDR3 reads CSVEGGQNTGELFF. The DNA of the CDR3 is TGCAGCGTTGAAGGGGGACAGAACACCGGGGAGCTGTTTTTT. The J gene is TRBJ2-2, the V gene TRBV29-1; tentatively, D is TRBD1 (6 bases). The V gene's germline CDR1 is SQVTM and CDR2 ANQGSEA. This CDR3 region has 14 residues. V was trimmed by 1 base and J by 1 base, leaving 7 bases between them.

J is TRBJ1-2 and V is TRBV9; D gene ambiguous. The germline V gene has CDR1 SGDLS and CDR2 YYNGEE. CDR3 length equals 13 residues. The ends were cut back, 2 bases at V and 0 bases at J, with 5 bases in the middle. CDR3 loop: CASSVGTNYGYTF. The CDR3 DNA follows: TGTGCCAGCAGCGTCGGAACTAACTATGGCTACACCTTC.

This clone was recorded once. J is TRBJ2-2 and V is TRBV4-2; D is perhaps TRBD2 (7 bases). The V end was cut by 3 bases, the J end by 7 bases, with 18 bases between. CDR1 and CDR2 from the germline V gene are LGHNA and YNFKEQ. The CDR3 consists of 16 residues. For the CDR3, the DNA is TGTGCCAGCAGCCAGAGGGGGGGGGCCGTTAACGGGGAGCTGTTTTTT. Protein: CASSQRGGAVNGELFF.

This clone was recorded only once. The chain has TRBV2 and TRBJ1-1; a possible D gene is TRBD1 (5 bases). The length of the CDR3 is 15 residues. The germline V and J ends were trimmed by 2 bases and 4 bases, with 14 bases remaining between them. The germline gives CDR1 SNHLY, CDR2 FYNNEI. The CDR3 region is CASSESLGRATEAFF. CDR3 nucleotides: TGTGCCAGCAGTGAATCGCTGGGGCGTGCCACTGAAGCTTTCTTT.

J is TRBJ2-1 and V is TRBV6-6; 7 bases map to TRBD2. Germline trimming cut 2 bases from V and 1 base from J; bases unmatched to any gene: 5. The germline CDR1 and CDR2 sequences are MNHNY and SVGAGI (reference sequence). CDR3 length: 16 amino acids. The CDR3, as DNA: TGTGCCAGCAGTTACGGTGGCGGGGGATCCTACAATGAGCAGTTCTTC. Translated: CASSYGGGGSYNEQFF.

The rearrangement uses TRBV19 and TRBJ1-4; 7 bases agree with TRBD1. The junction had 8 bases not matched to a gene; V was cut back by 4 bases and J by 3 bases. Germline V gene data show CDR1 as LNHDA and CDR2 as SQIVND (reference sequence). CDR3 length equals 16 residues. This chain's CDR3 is CASSRKRQGSNEKLFF. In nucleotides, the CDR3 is TGTGCCAGTAGTAGGAAACGACAGGGCTCTAATGAAAAACTGTTTTTT.